Listed here is a single T cell receptor (beta chain). Its antigen is unknown. These data originate in a study of T cells expressing NK-cell markers. About the research overall: HCMV seropositivity marked seven of the eight sequenced donors; one was seronegative.

TCRdb derives one entry per CDR3 protein from the 5' RACE reads, leaving out DNA. The sample's table shows 150,000 to 160,000 distinct CDR3 sequences. Study-level results: Once again these clonotypes came out on top in the CD3+CD56-NKG2C+ fraction of several donors. The share of CD8+ T cells held by dominant NKG2C+ clonotypes was roughly 1.0-8% in about 6 donors.

Sequencing was done on a sample of blood T cells: a sorted CD56 or NKG2C T cell subset, CD4+ or CD8+ T cells, or bulk PBMC T cells (not recorded which). The TCR comes from a woman in her fifties or sixties in good health.

The CDR3 loop reads CASSQEPRSRNEQFF. The chain links TRBV4-1 to TRBJ2-1. Germline V gives CDR1 MGHRA, CDR2 YSYEKL. This CDR3 has 15 residues.